Following are 2 T cell receptor beta chains from one sample sequenced in a study of blood T cell repertoires in COVID-19. Repertoires were generated with immunoSEQ multiplex PCR, while TCRdb's copy carries only in-frame clones and drops some. This sample yields around 170,000 clones, of which roughly 80% are seen a single time; over 12% belongs to the top ten. The sequenced sample consisted of peripheral blood. These receptors were taken from a man aged 18 to 30 with active or convalescent COVID-19.

This clone was seen only once. The chain employs TRBV2 and TRBJ2-7; TRBD1 matches at 10 bases. Germline-derived CDR1 and CDR2 are SNHLY and FYNNEI. Losses at the gene ends were 6 bases for V and 6 bases for J; bases not matched to a gene: 20. CDR3 length: 18 residues. The CDR3 region is CASRDGTGDGKSRFEQYF. Written as DNA, the CDR3 is TGTGCCAGCAGGGATGGGACAGGGGATGGTAAAAGCCGGTTCGAGCAGTACTTC.

The CDR3 region has the DNA TGTGCCAGCGCACAACAGGGGAAAGATGGCTACACCTTC. Translation: CASAQQGKDGYTF. The rearrangement joins TRBV27 to TRBJ1-2; TRBD1 agrees at 7 bases. J gave up 6 bases and V 8 bases, and 9 bases lay outside the gene matches. CDR1 is MNHEY, CDR2 SMNVEV, per germline (reference sequence). This CDR3 is 13 amino acids long.